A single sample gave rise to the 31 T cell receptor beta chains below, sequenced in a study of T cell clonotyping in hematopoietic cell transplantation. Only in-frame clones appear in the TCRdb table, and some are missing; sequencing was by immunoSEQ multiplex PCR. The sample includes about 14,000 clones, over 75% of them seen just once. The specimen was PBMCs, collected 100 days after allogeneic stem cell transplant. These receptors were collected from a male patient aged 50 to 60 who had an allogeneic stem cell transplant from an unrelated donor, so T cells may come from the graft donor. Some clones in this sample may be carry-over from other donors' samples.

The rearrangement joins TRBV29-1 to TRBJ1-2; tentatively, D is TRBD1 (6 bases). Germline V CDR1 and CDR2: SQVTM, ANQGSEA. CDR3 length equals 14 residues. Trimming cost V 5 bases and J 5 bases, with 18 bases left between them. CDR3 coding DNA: TGCAGCGTTCCTAAGGGGGGGTACTCGTATGGCTACACCTTC. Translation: CSVPKGGYSYGYTF.

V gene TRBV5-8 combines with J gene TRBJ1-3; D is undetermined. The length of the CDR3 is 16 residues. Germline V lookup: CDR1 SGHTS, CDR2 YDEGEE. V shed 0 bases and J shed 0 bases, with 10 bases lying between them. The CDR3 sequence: CASSLGQFSSGNTIYF. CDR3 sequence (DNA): TGTGCCAGCAGCTTGGGGCAGTTTTCCTCTGGAAACACCATATATTTT.

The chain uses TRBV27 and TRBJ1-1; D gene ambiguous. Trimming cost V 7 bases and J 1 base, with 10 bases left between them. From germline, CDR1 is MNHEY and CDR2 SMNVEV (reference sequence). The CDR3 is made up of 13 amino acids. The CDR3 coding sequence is TGTGCCAGCAAGAATATTGAGAACACTGAAGCTTTCTTT. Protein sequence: CASKNIENTEAFF.

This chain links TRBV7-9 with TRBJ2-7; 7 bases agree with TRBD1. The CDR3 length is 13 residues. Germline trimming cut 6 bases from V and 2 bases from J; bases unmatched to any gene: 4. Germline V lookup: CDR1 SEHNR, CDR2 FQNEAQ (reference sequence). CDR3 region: CASSSTGPYEQYF. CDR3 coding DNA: TGTGCCAGCAGTTCGACAGGGCCCTACGAGCAGTACTTC.

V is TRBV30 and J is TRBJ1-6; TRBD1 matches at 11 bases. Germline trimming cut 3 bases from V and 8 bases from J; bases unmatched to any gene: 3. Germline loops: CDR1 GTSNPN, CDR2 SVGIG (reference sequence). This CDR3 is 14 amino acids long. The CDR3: CAWSRDRGDSPLHF. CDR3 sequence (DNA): TGTGCCTGGAGCCGGGACAGGGGGGATTCACCCCTCCACTTT. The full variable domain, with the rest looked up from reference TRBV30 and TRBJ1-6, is SQTIHQWPATLVQPVGSPLSLECTVEGTSNPNLYWYRQAAGRGLQLLFYSVGIGQISSEVPQNLSASRPQDRQFILSSKKLLLSDSGFYLCAWSRDRGDSPLHFGNGTRLTVT.

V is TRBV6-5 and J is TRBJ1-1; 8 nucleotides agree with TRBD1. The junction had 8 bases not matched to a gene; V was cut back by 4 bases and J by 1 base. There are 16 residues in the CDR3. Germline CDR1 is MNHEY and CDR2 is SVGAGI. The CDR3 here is CASSFSGGFANTEAFF. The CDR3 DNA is TGTGCCAGCAGTTTCTCAGGGGGCTTTGCGAACACTGAAGCTTTCTTT.

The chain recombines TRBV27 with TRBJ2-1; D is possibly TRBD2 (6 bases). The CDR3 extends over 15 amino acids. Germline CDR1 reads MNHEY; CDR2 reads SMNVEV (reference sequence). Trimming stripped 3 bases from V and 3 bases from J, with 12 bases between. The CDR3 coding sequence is TGTGCCAGCAGTTTCCGTCTAGCGAGCTACAATGAGCAGTTCTTC. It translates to CASSFRLASYNEQFF.

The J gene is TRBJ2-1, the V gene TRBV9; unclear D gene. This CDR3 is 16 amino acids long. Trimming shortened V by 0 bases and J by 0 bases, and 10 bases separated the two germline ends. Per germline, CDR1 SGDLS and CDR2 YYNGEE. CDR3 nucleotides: TGTGCCAGCAGCGTAGGGGCGGCCTCCTCCTACAATGAGCAGTTCTTC. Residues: CASSVGAASSYNEQFF.

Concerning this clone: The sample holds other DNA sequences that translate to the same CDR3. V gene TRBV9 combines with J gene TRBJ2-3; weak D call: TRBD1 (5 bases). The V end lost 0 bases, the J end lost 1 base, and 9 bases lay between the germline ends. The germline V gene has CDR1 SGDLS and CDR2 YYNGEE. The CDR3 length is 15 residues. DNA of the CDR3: TGTGCCAGCAGCGTAGAGCAGGGCCGCACAGATACGCAGTATTTT. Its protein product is CASSVEQGRTDTQYF. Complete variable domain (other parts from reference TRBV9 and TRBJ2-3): DSGVTQTPKHLITATGQRVTLRCSPRSGDLSVYWYQQSLDQGLQFLIQYYNGEERAKGNILERFSAQQFPDLHSELNLSSLELGDSALYFCASSVEQGRTDTQYFGPGTRLTVL.

CDR3 DNA: TGTGCCAGCAGTCTTGGACTAGCGGGGGGGCAGAGGTACACCGGGGAGCTGTTTTTT. Translated: CASSLGLAGGQRYTGELFF. J is TRBJ2-2 and V is TRBV27; 15 nucleotides agree with TRBD2. This CDR3 comprises 19 residues. V lost 5 bases to trimming and J lost 3 bases; unmatched junction nucleotides: 10. The germline V gene encodes CDR1 MNHEY and CDR2 SMNVEV (reference sequence).

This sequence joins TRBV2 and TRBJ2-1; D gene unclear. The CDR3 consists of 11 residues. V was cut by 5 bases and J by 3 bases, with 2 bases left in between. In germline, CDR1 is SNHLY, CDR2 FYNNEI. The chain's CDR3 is CASSYYNEQFF. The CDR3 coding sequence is TGTGCCAGCAGTTACTACAATGAGCAGTTCTTC.

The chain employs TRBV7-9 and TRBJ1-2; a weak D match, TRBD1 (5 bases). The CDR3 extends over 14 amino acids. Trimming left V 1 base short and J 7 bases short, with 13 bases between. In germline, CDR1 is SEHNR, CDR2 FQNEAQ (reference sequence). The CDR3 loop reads CASSLVQRGGGYTF. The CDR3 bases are TGTGCCAGCAGCTTAGTGCAACGGGGGGGTGGCTACACCTTC.

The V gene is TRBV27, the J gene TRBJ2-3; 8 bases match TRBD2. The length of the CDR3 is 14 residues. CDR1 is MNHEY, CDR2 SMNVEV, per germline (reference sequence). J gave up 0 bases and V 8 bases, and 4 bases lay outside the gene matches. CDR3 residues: CASGRGGSTDTQYF. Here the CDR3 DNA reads TGTGCCAGCGGTCGGGGGGGCAGCACAGATACGCAGTATTTT.

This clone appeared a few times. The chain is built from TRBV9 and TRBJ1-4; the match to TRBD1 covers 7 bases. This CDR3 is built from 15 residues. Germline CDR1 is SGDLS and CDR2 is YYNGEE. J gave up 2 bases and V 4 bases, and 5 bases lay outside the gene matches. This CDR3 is CASSLTGQTNEKLFF. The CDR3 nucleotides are TGTGCCAGCAGCTTGACAGGGCAGACTAATGAAAAACTGTTTTTT.

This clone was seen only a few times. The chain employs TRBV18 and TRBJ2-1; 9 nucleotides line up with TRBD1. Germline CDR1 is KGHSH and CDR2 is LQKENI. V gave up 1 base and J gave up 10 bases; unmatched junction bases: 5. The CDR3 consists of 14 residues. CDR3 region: CASSPQTGGAEQFF. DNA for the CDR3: TGTGCCAGCTCACCACAGACAGGGGGAGCGGAGCAGTTCTTC.

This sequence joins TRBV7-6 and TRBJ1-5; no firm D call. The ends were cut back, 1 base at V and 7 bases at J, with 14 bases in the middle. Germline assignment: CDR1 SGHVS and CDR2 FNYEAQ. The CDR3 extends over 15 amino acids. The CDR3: CASSLGRGLSQPQHF. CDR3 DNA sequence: TGTGCCAGCAGCTTAGGAAGAGGGTTGAGCCAGCCCCAGCATTTT.

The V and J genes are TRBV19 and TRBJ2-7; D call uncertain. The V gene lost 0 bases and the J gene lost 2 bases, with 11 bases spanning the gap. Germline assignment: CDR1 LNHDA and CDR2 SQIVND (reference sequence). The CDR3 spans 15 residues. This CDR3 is CASSIDLLPTYEQYF. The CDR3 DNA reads TGTGCCAGTAGTATAGATCTATTACCTACCTACGAGCAGTACTTC.

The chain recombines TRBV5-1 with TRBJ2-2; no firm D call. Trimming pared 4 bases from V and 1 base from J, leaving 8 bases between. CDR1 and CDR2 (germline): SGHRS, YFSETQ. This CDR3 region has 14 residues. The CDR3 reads CASSPDQNTGELFF. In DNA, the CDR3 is TGCGCCAGCAGCCCCGACCAGAACACCGGGGAGCTGTTTTTT.

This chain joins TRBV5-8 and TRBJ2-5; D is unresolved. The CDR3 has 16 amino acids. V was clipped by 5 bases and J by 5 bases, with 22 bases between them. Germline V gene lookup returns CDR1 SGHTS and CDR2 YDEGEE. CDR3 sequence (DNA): TGTGCCAGCAGTTTCCAGGACCCTCACAACCGGGAGACCCAGTACTTC. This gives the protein CASSFQDPHNRETQYF.

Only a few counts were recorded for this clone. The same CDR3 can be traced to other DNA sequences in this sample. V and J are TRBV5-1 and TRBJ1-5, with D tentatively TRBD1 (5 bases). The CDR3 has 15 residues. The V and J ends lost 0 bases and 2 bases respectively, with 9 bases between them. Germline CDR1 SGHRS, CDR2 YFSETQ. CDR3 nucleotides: TGCGCCAGCAGCTTGGGGCAGGGTGGCAATCAGCCCCAGCATTTT. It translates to CASSLGQGGNQPQHF.

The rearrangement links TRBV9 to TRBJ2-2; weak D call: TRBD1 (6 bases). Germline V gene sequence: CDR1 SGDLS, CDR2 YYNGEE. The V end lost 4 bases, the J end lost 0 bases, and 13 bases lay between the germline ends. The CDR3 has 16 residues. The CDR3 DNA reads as TGTGCCAGCAGCCCGACAGGATCTACGAACACCGGGGAGCTGTTTTTT. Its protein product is CASSPTGSTNTGELFF.

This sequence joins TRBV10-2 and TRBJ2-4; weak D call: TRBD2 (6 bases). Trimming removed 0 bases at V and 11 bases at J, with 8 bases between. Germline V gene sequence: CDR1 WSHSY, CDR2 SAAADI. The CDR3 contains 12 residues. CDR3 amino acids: CASSESTGVQYF. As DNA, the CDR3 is TGCGCCAGCAGTGAGTCAACGGGGGTTCAGTACTTC.

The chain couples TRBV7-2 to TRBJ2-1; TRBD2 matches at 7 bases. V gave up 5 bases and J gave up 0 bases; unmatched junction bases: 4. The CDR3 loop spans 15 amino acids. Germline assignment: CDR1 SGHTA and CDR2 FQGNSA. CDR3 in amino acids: CASSPGGSSYNEQFF. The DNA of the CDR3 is TGTGCCAGCAGCCCCGGGGGGAGCTCCTACAATGAGCAGTTCTTC.

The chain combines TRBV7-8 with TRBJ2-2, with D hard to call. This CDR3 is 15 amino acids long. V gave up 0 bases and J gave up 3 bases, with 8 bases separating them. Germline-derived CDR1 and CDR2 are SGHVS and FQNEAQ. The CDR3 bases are TGTGCCAGCAGCTTAGCACGAACCCACACCGGGGAGCTGTTTTTT. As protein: CASSLARTHTGELFF.

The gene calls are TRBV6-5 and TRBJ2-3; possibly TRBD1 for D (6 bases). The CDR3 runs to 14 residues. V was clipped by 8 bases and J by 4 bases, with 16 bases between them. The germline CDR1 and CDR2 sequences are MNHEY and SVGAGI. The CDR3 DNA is TGTGCCAGCGCCCGGACAGCAACGTCAGATACGCAGTATTTT. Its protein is CASARTATSDTQYF.

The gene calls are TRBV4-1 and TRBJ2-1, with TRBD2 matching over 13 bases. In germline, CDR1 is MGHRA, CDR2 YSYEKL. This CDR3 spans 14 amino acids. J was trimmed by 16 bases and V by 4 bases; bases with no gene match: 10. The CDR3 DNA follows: TGCGCCAGCAGCCTCCTCTGGACTAGCGGGAGCTATTTCTTC. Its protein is CASSLLWTSGSYFF.

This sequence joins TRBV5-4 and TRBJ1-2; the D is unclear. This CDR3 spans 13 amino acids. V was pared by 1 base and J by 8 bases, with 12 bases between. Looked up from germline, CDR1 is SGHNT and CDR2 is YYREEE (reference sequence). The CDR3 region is CASSLLLTSGYTF. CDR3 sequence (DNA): TGTGCCAGCAGCTTGTTACTGACCTCAGGCTACACCTTC.

In nucleotides, the CDR3 is TGCAGCGTTGTACTCCGGCTGGGCACTGAAGCTTTCTTT. It yields the protein CSVVLRLGTEAFF. V usage is TRBV29-1 and J usage is TRBJ1-1; no firm D call. CDR1 SQVTM and CDR2 ANQGSEA come from the germline V gene. With 4 bases removed from V and 4 bases from J, the gap between germline ends came to 13 bases. CDR3 length equals 13 residues.

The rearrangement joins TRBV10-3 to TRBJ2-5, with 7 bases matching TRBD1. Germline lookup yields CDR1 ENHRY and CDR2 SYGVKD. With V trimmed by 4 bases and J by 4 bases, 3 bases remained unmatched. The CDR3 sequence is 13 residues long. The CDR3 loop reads CAISVRTGETQYF. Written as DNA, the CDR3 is TGTGCCATCAGTGTCCGGACAGGAGAGACCCAGTACTTC.

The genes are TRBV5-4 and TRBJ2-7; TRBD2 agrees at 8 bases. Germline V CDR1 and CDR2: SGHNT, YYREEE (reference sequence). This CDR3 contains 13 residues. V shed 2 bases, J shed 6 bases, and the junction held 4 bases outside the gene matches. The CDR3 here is CASSFAGGGEQYF. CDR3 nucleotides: TGTGCCAGCAGCTTCGCGGGGGGCGGCGAGCAGTACTTC.

The CDR3 DNA sequence: TGCGCCAGCAGCTTGGCCCCAAATGCGGAGACCCAGTACTTC. Translation: CASSLAPNAETQYF. V usage is TRBV5-1 and J usage is TRBJ2-5; D gene ambiguous. CDR1 is SGHRS and CDR2 is YFSETQ in the germline V gene. Trimming removed 0 bases at V and 5 bases at J, with 11 bases between. The CDR3 totals 14 residues.